This TCR beta chain appears in the sequencing data of a study of PD-1 blockade in classical Hodgkin lymphoma (TCRdb year 2020). Turning to the overall study: Nivolumab dosing was 3 mg/kg intravenously every 2 weeks, continuing until either disease progression or unacceptable toxicity. To define a peripheral blood immune signature of response to PD-1 blockade in classical Hodgkin lymphoma, the study combined TCR beta sequencing with CyTOF.

The research as a whole found: Diversity was lower in patients who began nivolumab less than 1 year after ASCT, so these patients were left out of later analyses to avoid confounding by immune reconstitution. Baseline TCR diversity was reported to be lower in newly diagnosed patients than in healthy donors, and even lower in relapsed/refractory patients. Among trial patients, those achieving complete response had baseline diversity similar to that of newly diagnosed patients, while diversity was significantly lower in partial responders and progressors. The study covered only a single clinical trial cohort, and the causes of the repertoire differences, possibly disease activity or prior therapy, were still not defined. CD4+ but not CD8+ TCR diversity rose significantly by C4D1 (p=0.0027 vs p=0.16), most apparent in complete responders (p=0.02).

This clone was observed a handful of times. Its antigen is still unknown. One base away there is no much larger clone; base qualities are not given. The sample's time point, from its label and the paper: cycle 4 day 1 (C4D1), after more than five weeks of nivolumab. Relapse after autologous stem cell transplantation had occurred in all trial patients, and cohorts A, B and C were distinguished by prior brentuximab vedotin exposure. A total of under 70 patients with relapsed/refractory classical Hodgkin lymphoma made up the trial cohort, and each patient's best overall response was complete response, partial response or progressive disease. In the multi-cohort phase II CheckMate 205 trial, trial patients received single-agent nivolumab. An independent review committee assessed best overall response using the 2007 International Working Group response criteria. PBMCs from the trial were collected at three points: immediately before nivolumab initiation (C1D1), and during therapy at cycle 2 day 1 and cycle 4 day 1. Peripheral blood was collected in 8 mL Vacutainer Cell Preparation Tubes, from which PBMCs were isolated by centrifugation and then cryopreserved.

The Qiagen DNeasy kit was used to extract genomic DNA from unsorted PBMCs and from the negatively selected CD4+ and CD8+ fractions. TCR beta CDR3 regions were subjected to amplification by immunoSEQ multiplex PCR with primers that anneal to V and J segments. A synthetic immune receptor repertoire was used to minimize amplification bias, and any remaining bias was removed computationally after sequencing. The source study handled its data this way. Repertoire diversity was quantified as the Shannon entropy index using custom Python scripts. Unsorted, CD4+ and CD8+ repertoires were analyzed separately, except for combined analyses in which CD4+ and CD8+ sequences were merged in silico. Clonal expansion was defined as at least a 2-fold frequency increase after treatment relative to C1D1, with a pseudocount of 0.5 for undetected baseline clones. Clones with 0 or 1 copy at C1D1 were defined as singleton clones, while clones with 2 or more copies were defined as non-singleton clones. Clones expanded in unsorted samples were assigned a CD4+, CD8+ or unknown annotation through matching of protein sequences in sorted samples from the same patient. Wilcoxon tests on paired samples were used to test changes in diversity from C1D1 to C4D1. TCRdb mirrors the immuneACCESS table, restricted to in-frame sequences. Some clones are absent from its copies; in checked studies, under half trace to an unresolved V gene, and the reason for the others is unknown. The DNA was the basis for D and trimming; V, J and clone size are from that table. Recorded for this sample are approximately 21,000 clones; about 70% of them occurred a single time. The leading ten clones occupy about a fifth of the sample.

The germline V gene supplies CDR1 SGHNT and CDR2 YENEEA. Counted from cysteine to phenylalanine, this CDR3 has 14 amino acids. Of all the DNA, just the CDR3 is kept, 42 bases in frame from base 1. The V end loses 1 base and the J end loses 5 bases, and a stretch of 11 bases separates them. The clonotype was recovered from a human donor with classical Hodgkin lymphoma. The sample in question was peripheral blood mononuclear cells (PBMCs), obtained before the fourth cycle of nivolumab. This chain joins TRBV11-3 to TRBJ2-5; the D segment could be TRBD1, given 5 matching bases. CDR3 protein: CASSLAAGFETQYF. The DNA sequence is given as TGTGCCAGCAGCTTAGCGGCAGGGTTCGAGACCCAGTACTTC.